In its sample, the clone carrying this TCR beta chain was seen a few times. The record originates from a study of cytomegalovirus exposure and HLA in healthy donors. The PCR was carried out with 60 Vbeta primers and 13 Jbeta primers. Repertoires were generated with immunoSEQ multiplex PCR, while TCRdb's copy carries only in-frame clones and drops some. The sample has around 170,000 clones, under 80% seen once; the top ten hold under 3%. The CDR3 covers 15 residues. V lost 1 base, J lost 0 bases, and 9 bases lay in between. Germline V gives CDR1 MGHRA, CDR2 YSYEKL. The TCR sequence derives from a woman in her twenties or thirties in good health and CMV-seropositive. The specimen sequenced was PBMCs. The chain carries TRBV4-1 and TRBJ1-2; a weak D match, TRBD1 (5 bases). In nucleotides, the CDR3 is TGCGCCAGCAGCCAAGGACAGTCTACTAACTATGGCTACACCTTC. It codes for CASSQGQSTNYGYTF.